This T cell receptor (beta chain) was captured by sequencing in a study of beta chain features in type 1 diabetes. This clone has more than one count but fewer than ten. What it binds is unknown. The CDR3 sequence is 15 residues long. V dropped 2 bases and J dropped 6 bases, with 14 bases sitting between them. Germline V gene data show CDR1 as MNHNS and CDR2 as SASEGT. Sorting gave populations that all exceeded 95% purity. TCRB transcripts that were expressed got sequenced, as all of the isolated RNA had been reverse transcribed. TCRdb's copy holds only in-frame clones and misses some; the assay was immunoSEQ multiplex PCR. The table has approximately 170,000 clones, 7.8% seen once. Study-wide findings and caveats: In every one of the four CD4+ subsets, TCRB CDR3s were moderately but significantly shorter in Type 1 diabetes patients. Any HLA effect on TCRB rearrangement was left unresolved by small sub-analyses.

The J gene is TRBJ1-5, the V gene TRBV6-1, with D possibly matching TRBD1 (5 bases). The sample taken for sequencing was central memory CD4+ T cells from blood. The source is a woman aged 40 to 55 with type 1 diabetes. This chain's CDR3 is CASSELGGVGQPQHF. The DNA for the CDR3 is TGTGCCAGCAGTGAACTAGGAGGGGTGGGTCAGCCCCAGCATTTT.